These T cell receptor beta chains were read from a single sample in a study of shared clonotypes between healthy human individuals. This table comes from immunoSEQ multiplex PCR, and its TCRdb copy is limited to in-frame clones, with some not included. Among 400,000 to 550,000 clones listed, roughly 85% were seen once. Sample: PBMCs. These receptors all come from a woman in her forties in good health. Some clones in this sample may be carry-over from other donors' samples. CDR3s include the opening cysteine and the closing phenylalanine or tryptophan. The order of the fields is V gene, D gene, J gene, clone size, CDR3 DNA, CDR3 protein. The D gene is left open where the match is weak. The size field is filled for only some rows; it gives once, few, many or a size class.

V gene: TRBV30; D gene: TRBD2; J gene: TRBJ2-3; clone size: NA; CDR3 DNA: TGTGCCTGGAGTTCGGGACTAGCGGGAGTTAGTAGCACAGATACGCAGTATTTT; CDR3 protein: CAWSSGLAGVSSTDTQYF
V gene: TRBV14; D gene: NA; J gene: TRBJ1-1; clone size: NA; CDR3 DNA: TGTGCCAGCAGCGACGGGGGTCGGGGAAGGAACACTGAAGCTTTCTTT; CDR3 protein: CASSDGGRGRNTEAFF
V gene: TRBV11-2; D gene: NA; J gene: TRBJ2-2; clone size: NA; CDR3 DNA: TGTGCCAGCAGCTTATCCTCAAACACCGGGGAGCTGTTTTTT; CDR3 protein: CASSLSSNTGELFF
V gene: TRBV14; D gene: NA; J gene: TRBJ2-2; clone size: few; CDR3 DNA: TGTGCCAGCAGCCGGCGCCGAGCGGGCGACACCGGGGAGCTGTTTTTT; CDR3 protein: CASSRRRAGDTGELFF
V gene: TRBV14; D gene: NA; J gene: TRBJ2-5; clone size: NA; CDR3 DNA: TGTGCCAGCAGCCAAGATCGTGGTAGCGGAATCCAGTACTTC; CDR3 protein: CASSQDRGSGIQYF
V gene: TRBV9; D gene: NA; J gene: TRBJ2-1; clone size: NA; CDR3 DNA: TGTGCCAGCAGCGTGGACCCGCTGGGTGAGCAGTTCTTC; CDR3 protein: CASSVDPLGEQFF
V gene: TRBV2; D gene: TRBD2; J gene: TRBJ2-7; clone size: NA; CDR3 DNA: TGTGCCACCGGGACTAGCGTACCATACGAGCAGTACTTC; CDR3 protein: CATGTSVPYEQYF
V gene: TRBV7-3; D gene: TRBD1; J gene: TRBJ2-3; clone size: NA; CDR3 DNA: TGTGCCAGCAGCCAGACAGGGGATATAGATACGCAGTATTTT; CDR3 protein: CASSQTGDIDTQYF
V gene: TRBV5-4; D gene: TRBD1; J gene: TRBJ2-7; clone size: NA; CDR3 DNA: TGTGCCAGCGGAACCGGGACAGGAAACTACGAGCAGTACTTC; CDR3 protein: CASGTGTGNYEQYF
V gene: TRBV2; D gene: TRBD1; J gene: TRBJ1-5; clone size: NA; CDR3 DNA: TGTGCCAGCAGGGGACAGGGCTATCAGCCCCAGCATTTT; CDR3 protein: CASRGQGYQPQHF
V gene: TRBV11-2; D gene: NA; J gene: TRBJ2-3; clone size: NA; CDR3 DNA: TGTGCCAGCAGCCCCCTAGGTTTGCGGAGGGCCCAAGATACGCAGTATTTT; CDR3 protein: CASSPLGLRRAQDTQYF
V gene: TRBV27; D gene: TRBD1; J gene: TRBJ2-3; clone size: NA; CDR3 DNA: TGTGCCAGCAGTTGGACAGGGCGCACAGATACGCAGTATTTT; CDR3 protein: CASSWTGRTDTQYF
V gene: TRBV7-2; D gene: NA; J gene: TRBJ1-1; clone size: NA; CDR3 DNA: TGTGCCAGCAGCACACGGACGGGGAACACTGAAGCTTTCTTT; CDR3 protein: CASSTRTGNTEAFF
V gene: TRBV11-1; D gene: NA; J gene: TRBJ2-7; clone size: once; CDR3 DNA: TGTGCCAGCAGCTACCGCCACAGGGACGAGCAGTACTTC; CDR3 protein: CASSYRHRDEQYF
V gene: TRBV29-1; D gene: NA; J gene: TRBJ2-1; clone size: NA; CDR3 DNA: TGCAGCGTTGATTCGGGCCTCTACAATGAGCAGTTCTTC; CDR3 protein: CSVDSGLYNEQFF
V gene: TRBV5-1; D gene: NA; J gene: TRBJ1-2; clone size: NA; CDR3 DNA: TGCGCCAGCAGCTTGACCCAGCCGGACTATGGCTACACCTTC; CDR3 protein: CASSLTQPDYGYTF
V gene: TRBV6-1; D gene: NA; J gene: TRBJ1-2; clone size: NA; CDR3 DNA: TGTGCCAGCAGGACTCTCTATGGCTACACCTTC; CDR3 protein: CASRTLYGYTF
V gene: TRBV9; D gene: TRBD1; J gene: TRBJ2-7; clone size: once; CDR3 DNA: TGTGCCAGCAGCGCCCGGGGACAGGGGGCTTCCTACGAGCAGTACTTC; CDR3 protein: CASSARGQGASYEQYF
V gene: TRBV6-6; D gene: NA; J gene: TRBJ2-1; clone size: NA; CDR3 DNA: TGTGCCAGCAGTTCGCCCAATAGCGGAAAATACAATGAGCAGTTCTTC; CDR3 protein: CASSSPNSGKYNEQFF
V gene: TRBV2; D gene: NA; J gene: TRBJ2-7; clone size: NA; CDR3 DNA: TGTGCCAGCAGCCTAAACCACTACGAGCAGTACTTC; CDR3 protein: CASSLNHYEQYF
V gene: TRBV9; D gene: NA; J gene: TRBJ1-1; clone size: NA; CDR3 DNA: TGTGCCAGCAGCGTCACTTCGGGGGGTACTGAAGCTTTCTTT; CDR3 protein: CASSVTSGGTEAFF
V gene: TRBV29-1; D gene: NA; J gene: TRBJ2-7; clone size: NA; CDR3 DNA: TGCAGCGTTGCCTGGACGGAGCCATCCTACGAGCAGTACTTC; CDR3 protein: CSVAWTEPSYEQYF
V gene: TRBV10-1; D gene: TRBD1; J gene: TRBJ2-7; clone size: once; CDR3 DNA: TGCGCCAGCAGCCGGGACAGGGAGAACGAGCAGTACTTC; CDR3 protein: CASSRDRENEQYF
V gene: TRBV19; D gene: TRBD2; J gene: TRBJ2-3; clone size: NA; CDR3 DNA: TGTGCCAGTAGTAATAGGAGGTCACTAGCGGGAGGTACAGATACGCAGTATTTT; CDR3 protein: CASSNRRSLAGGTDTQYF
V gene: TRBV11-2; D gene: NA; J gene: TRBJ1-3; clone size: NA; CDR3 DNA: TGTGCCAGCAGCTTATCGCAGGGCGCGTTCTCTGGAAACACCATATATTTT; CDR3 protein: CASSLSQGAFSGNTIYF
V gene: TRBV18; D gene: TRBD1; J gene: TRBJ1-1; clone size: NA; CDR3 DNA: TGTGCCAGCTCACTCGGACAGGGTGGGACCACTGAAGCTTTCTTT; CDR3 protein: CASSLGQGGTTEAFF
V gene: TRBV9; D gene: TRBD1; J gene: TRBJ1-2; clone size: NA; CDR3 DNA: TGTGCCAGCAGCGTAGAGGGGGCGCATGGCTACACCTTC; CDR3 protein: CASSVEGAHGYTF
V gene: TRBV28; D gene: NA; J gene: TRBJ1-1; clone size: NA; CDR3 DNA: TGTGCCAGCAGTCCTCGGACGGGGAACACTGAAGCTTTCTTT; CDR3 protein: CASSPRTGNTEAFF
V gene: TRBV6-1; D gene: NA; J gene: TRBJ2-7; clone size: NA; CDR3 DNA: TGTGCCAGCAGTGAGCTGGGAGATTACGAGCAGTACTTC; CDR3 protein: CASSELGDYEQYF
V gene: TRBV4-2; D gene: TRBD2; J gene: TRBJ2-3; clone size: NA; CDR3 DNA: TGTGCCAGCAGCCAGTCCACTAGCGGGAGGAACACAGATACGCAGTATTTT; CDR3 protein: CASSQSTSGRNTDTQYF
V gene: TRBV29-1; D gene: NA; J gene: TRBJ1-5; clone size: NA; CDR3 DNA: TGCAGCGTCCGAGGGGAGGGCGGCGGGCAGCCCCAGCATTTT; CDR3 protein: CSVRGEGGGQPQHF
V gene: TRBV25-1; D gene: NA; J gene: TRBJ1-1; clone size: NA; CDR3 DNA: TGTGCCAGCAGGCCAAGAGGGGGGACTAACACTGAAGCTTTCTTT; CDR3 protein: CASRPRGGTNTEAFF
V gene: TRBV7-6; D gene: TRBD2; J gene: TRBJ2-3; clone size: NA; CDR3 DNA: TGTGCCAGCAGCCCGACGGCGACTAGCGGGAGGGGTGATACGCAGTATTTT; CDR3 protein: CASSPTATSGRGDTQYF
V gene: TRBV18; D gene: NA; J gene: TRBJ2-1; clone size: NA; CDR3 DNA: TGTGCCAGCTCACCAGGGGGGAGCTCTTACAATGAGCAGTTCTTC; CDR3 protein: CASSPGGSSYNEQFF
V gene: TRBV5-1; D gene: NA; J gene: TRBJ2-5; clone size: NA; CDR3 DNA: TGCGCCAGCAGCTTGTACAGTTCGGAGACCCAGTACTTC; CDR3 protein: CASSLYSSETQYF
V gene: TRBV4-2; D gene: TRBD2; J gene: TRBJ2-3; clone size: NA; CDR3 DNA: TGTGCCAGCAGCCAAGATGTAGGACTAGCGGATGGCGATACGCAGTATTTT; CDR3 protein: CASSQDVGLADGDTQYF
V gene: TRBV7-9; D gene: TRBD2; J gene: TRBJ2-5; clone size: NA; CDR3 DNA: TGTGCCAGCAGCTTTACCGGACTAGCAGGCAGGTTACAAGAGACCCAGTACTTC; CDR3 protein: CASSFTGLAGRLQETQYF
V gene: TRBV6-1; D gene: NA; J gene: TRBJ2-7; clone size: NA; CDR3 DNA: TGTGCCGGCAGTGGCCAGCAAACCTACGAGCAGTACTTC; CDR3 protein: CAGSGQQTYEQYF
V gene: TRBV27; D gene: NA; J gene: TRBJ2-1; clone size: NA; CDR3 DNA: TGTGCCAGCAGGGGTGGGTCTAGACAGTTCTTC; CDR3 protein: CASRGGSRQFF
V gene: TRBV27; D gene: TRBD1; J gene: TRBJ1-4; clone size: many; CDR3 DNA: TGTGCCAGCAGGGCGGGACAGGGGGAAGTTGAAAAACTGTTTTTT; CDR3 protein: CASRAGQGEVEKLFF
V gene: TRBV5-1; D gene: NA; J gene: TRBJ2-3; clone size: few; CDR3 DNA: TGCGCCAGCGGCGTTGCGGGCACAGATACGCAGTATTTT; CDR3 protein: CASGVAGTDTQYF
V gene: TRBV6-5; D gene: NA; J gene: TRBJ1-1; clone size: NA; CDR3 DNA: TGTGCCAGCAGGGGTAGAGTGAACACTGAAGCTTTCTTT; CDR3 protein: CASRGRVNTEAFF
V gene: TRBV30; D gene: TRBD1; J gene: TRBJ1-2; clone size: NA; CDR3 DNA: TGTGCCTGGATTCGCGGTAGGGGGCCTGGCTACACCTTC; CDR3 protein: CAWIRGRGPGYTF
V gene: TRBV30; D gene: TRBD1; J gene: TRBJ1-2; clone size: NA; CDR3 DNA: TGTGCCTGGAGTATCAACGGACAGGGTAAACACACCTTC; CDR3 protein: CAWSINGQGKHTF
V gene: TRBV7-2; D gene: NA; J gene: TRBJ1-4; clone size: NA; CDR3 DNA: TGTGCCAGCAGCCCCCAATTCGCGGGGCTCGGTGAAAAACTGTTTTTT; CDR3 protein: CASSPQFAGLGEKLFF
V gene: TRBV9; D gene: NA; J gene: TRBJ2-2; clone size: NA; CDR3 DNA: TGTGCCAGCAGCGCCTCGGGGGAGCTGTTTTTT; CDR3 protein: CASSASGELFF
V gene: TRBV21-1; D gene: NA; J gene: TRBJ1-5; clone size: NA; CDR3 DNA: TGTGCCAGCATCCCGAGGGGGACATCTAGTTATAGCAATCAGCCCCAGCATTTT; CDR3 protein: CASIPRGTSSYSNQPQHF
V gene: TRBV5-1; D gene: TRBD2; J gene: TRBJ2-2; clone size: NA; CDR3 DNA: TGCGCCAGCAGCTTGACGGGAGGGCCGGGCACCGGGGAGCTGTTTTTT; CDR3 protein: CASSLTGGPGTGELFF
V gene: TRBV5-6; D gene: NA; J gene: TRBJ2-3; clone size: NA; CDR3 DNA: TGTGCCAGCAGCTTGGATCTGATTTCTCCAGATACGCAGTATTTT; CDR3 protein: CASSLDLISPDTQYF
V gene: TRBV5-1; D gene: NA; J gene: TRBJ2-3; clone size: once; CDR3 DNA: TGCGCCAGCAGCTCAGGAGCAGGGGGCACAGATACGCAGTATTTT; CDR3 protein: CASSSGAGGTDTQYF
V gene: TRBV5-1; D gene: NA; J gene: TRBJ2-1; clone size: NA; CDR3 DNA: TGCGCCAGCAACCCGGGACAAAACAATGAGCAGTTCTTC; CDR3 protein: CASNPGQNNEQFF
V gene: TRBV27; D gene: NA; J gene: TRBJ1-2; clone size: NA; CDR3 DNA: TGTGCCAGCAGTTCCGATCGGGGCTGGGATGGCTACACCTTC; CDR3 protein: CASSSDRGWDGYTF
V gene: TRBV2; D gene: NA; J gene: TRBJ2-7; clone size: NA; CDR3 DNA: TGTGCCAGCAGTGAGGCAGGTTATTCCTACGAACAGCACTTC; CDR3 protein: CASSEAGYSYEQHF
V gene: TRBV15; D gene: TRBD2; J gene: TRBJ2-3; clone size: NA; CDR3 DNA: TGTGCCACCAGCAGAGACGCGGGAGGGTCATCGCGGGATACGCAGTATTTT; CDR3 protein: CATSRDAGGSSRDTQYF
V gene: TRBV19; D gene: TRBD1; J gene: TRBJ2-7; clone size: NA; CDR3 DNA: TGTGCCAGTAGTAGTCGGGACAGGGGGACCTACGAGCAGTACTTC; CDR3 protein: CASSSRDRGTYEQYF
V gene: TRBV5-1; D gene: TRBD2; J gene: TRBJ2-3; clone size: NA; CDR3 DNA: TGCGCCAGCGCTCGGTCCGGGACTAGAGCCGGCGGGGCGCAGTATTTT; CDR3 protein: CASARSGTRAGGAQYF
V gene: TRBV9; D gene: NA; J gene: TRBJ2-1; clone size: few; CDR3 DNA: TGTGCCAGCAGCGTAGTGACAGGTAACAATGAGCAGTTCTTC; CDR3 protein: CASSVVTGNNEQFF
V gene: TRBV7-2; D gene: TRBD2; J gene: TRBJ2-3; clone size: NA; CDR3 DNA: TGTGCCAGCAGCTTGGCTAGCGGTCCCCCAGATACGCAGTATTTT; CDR3 protein: CASSLASGPPDTQYF
V gene: TRBV5-1; D gene: TRBD1; J gene: TRBJ2-5; clone size: NA; CDR3 DNA: TGCGCCAGCAGAAGGGGGACAGAAGAGACCCAGTACTTC; CDR3 protein: CASRRGTEETQYF
V gene: TRBV15; D gene: NA; J gene: TRBJ2-3; clone size: NA; CDR3 DNA: TGTGCCACCAGCTTCCGGACTCTTCTCCCAGATACGCAGTATTTT; CDR3 protein: CATSFRTLLPDTQYF